This T cell receptor (beta chain) was captured in a study of patients and donors after allogeneic stem cell transplantation. Germline-derived CDR1 and CDR2 are MNHEY and SMNVEV (reference sequence). The V end lost 2 bases, the J end lost 4 bases, and 7 bases lay between the germline ends. The CDR3 extends over 13 amino acids. From the RT-PCR reads, TCRdb called clonotypes with MiXCR, one entry per CDR3 protein. Counted here are roughly 200,000 distinct CDR3 sequences, about 37% occurring once; the ten biggest clones make up around a tenth. A single count supports this clonotype. V is TRBV27 and J is TRBJ2-3; no clear D gene. This TCR came from a human donor who was either an allogeneic HSCT recipient or a stem cell or donor lymphocyte infusion donor (not recorded which). It is not recorded whose cells these are; they may come from a transplant donor. Sequencing was carried out using blood, either unsorted or a sorted T cell fraction (not recorded which). The CDR3 bases are TGTGCCAGCAGTTTACTCCAATCAGATACGCAGTATTTT. Amino acid sequence: CASSLLQSDTQYF.